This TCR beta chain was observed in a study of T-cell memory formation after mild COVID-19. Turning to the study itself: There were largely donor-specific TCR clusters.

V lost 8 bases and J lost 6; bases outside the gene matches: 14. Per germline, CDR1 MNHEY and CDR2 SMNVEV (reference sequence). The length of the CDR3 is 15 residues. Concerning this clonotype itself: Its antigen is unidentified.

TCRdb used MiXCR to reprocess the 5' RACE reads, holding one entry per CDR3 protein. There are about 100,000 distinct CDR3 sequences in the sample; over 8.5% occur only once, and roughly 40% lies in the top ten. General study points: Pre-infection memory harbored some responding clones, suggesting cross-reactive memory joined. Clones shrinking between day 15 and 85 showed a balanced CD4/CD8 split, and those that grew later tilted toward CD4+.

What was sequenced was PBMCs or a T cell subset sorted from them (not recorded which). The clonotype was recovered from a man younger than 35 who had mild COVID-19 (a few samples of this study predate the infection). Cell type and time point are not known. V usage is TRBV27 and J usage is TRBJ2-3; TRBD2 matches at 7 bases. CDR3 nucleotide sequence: TGTGCCAGCTTCTCTGGGGGAGGGGACGGGGATACGCAGTATTTT. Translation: CASFSGGGDGDTQYF.